Below are 4 T cell receptor beta chains sequenced from a single sample in a study of Graves' ophthalmopathy and Graves' hyperthyroidism. Beta-chain TCR CDR3 regions were amplified from RNA transcripts. Scientists carried out first-round RT-PCR using HTBI primers and then a second-round multiplex PCR. Each CDR3 protein is one row after TCRdb ran MiXCR on the multiplex PCR reads. This table holds about 740,000 distinct CDR3 sequences, 35% to 50% found once. Specimen: peripheral blood. The receptors derive from an adult man with Graves' ophthalmopathy.

This sequence joins TRBV7-9 and TRBJ2-6; D is ambiguous. With 5 bases removed from V and 4 bases from J, the gap between germline ends came to 12 bases. The CDR3 runs 15 residues. Per germline, CDR1 SEHNR and CDR2 FQNEAQ (reference sequence). CDR3 amino acids: CASSPSGLGANVLTF. CDR3 bases: TGTGCCAGCAGCCCAAGTGGGCTCGGGGCCAACGTCCTGACTTTC.

V gene TRBV24-1 combines with J gene TRBJ2-6, with 7 bases lining up with TRBD1. Looked up from germline, CDR1 is KGHDR and CDR2 is SFDVKD. Losses at the gene ends were 4 bases for V and 0 bases for J; bases not matched to a gene: 11. This CDR3 comprises 19 residues. CDR3 protein: CATSDPKGARVSGANVLTF. CDR3 coding DNA: TGTGCCACCAGTGACCCAAAGGGGGCACGGGTCTCTGGGGCCAACGTCCTGACTTTC.

This clonotype came up once. V is TRBV7-2 and J is TRBJ2-5; 10 positions match TRBD2. Germline V gives CDR1 SGHTA, CDR2 FQGNSA. The CDR3 spans 15 residues. Germline trimming cut 5 bases from V and 3 bases from J; bases unmatched to any gene: 6. The CDR3 is CASSLGTSVKETQYF. CDR3 nucleotide sequence: TGTGCCAGCAGCCTAGGGACTAGCGTAAAAGAGACCCAGTACTTC. Full variable domain (missing parts from reference TRBV7-2 and TRBJ2-5): GAGVSQSPSNKVTEKGKDVELRCDPISGHTALYWYRQSLGQGLEFLIYFQGNSAPDKSGLPSDRFSAERTGGSVSTLTIQRTQQEDSAVYLCASSLGTSVKETQYFGPGTRLLVL.

The chain combines TRBV29-1 with TRBJ2-3; 9 bases are shared with TRBD1. V shed 7 bases, J shed 4 bases, and the junction held 12 bases outside the gene matches. The CDR3 is 15 amino acids. Germline lookup yields CDR1 SQVTM and CDR2 ANQGSEA. The CDR3 bases are TGCAGCGCTGCCCCGGGACAGGGTATCGCAGATACGCAGTATTTT. Residues: CSAAPGQGIADTQYF.